These T cell receptor beta chains were read from a single sample in a study of cytomegalovirus exposure and HLA in healthy donors. Assay: immunoSEQ multiplex PCR; the TCRdb copy retains only in-frame clones and omits some. The sample contains roughly 52,000 clones, about 93% of which appear only once. The source material was PBMCs. These receptors all stem from a man between 18 and 35 years old in good health and CMV-seronegative. The CDR3 runs from the conserved cysteine through the conserved F or W. The D gene is left open where the match is weak. Part of the rows lack a size; the others show once, few, many or a class for expanded clones.

d_call: TRBD2
clone_size: once
j_call: TRBJ2-2
v_call: TRBV25-1
cdr3_aa: CASTGTSRVGGELFF
cdr3_nt: TGTGCCAGCACGGGGACTAGCCGTGTCGGCGGGGAGCTGTTTTTT

d_call: .
clone_size: .
j_call: TRBJ2-1
v_call: TRBV12-5
cdr3_aa: CASGHFSYNEQFF
cdr3_nt: TGTGCTAGTGGTCACTTCTCCTACAATGAGCAGTTCTTC

d_call: .
clone_size: .
j_call: TRBJ2-1
v_call: TRBV27
cdr3_aa: CASSLSGGASYNEQFF
cdr3_nt: TGTGCCAGCAGTTTATCTGGCGGAGCCTCCTACAATGAGCAGTTCTTC

d_call: TRBD1
clone_size: many
j_call: TRBJ1-3
v_call: TRBV28
cdr3_aa: CASSRLTGDGNTIYF
cdr3_nt: TGTGCCAGCAGCCGCCTGACAGGGGACGGAAACACCATATATTTT

d_call: .
clone_size: .
j_call: TRBJ2-6
v_call: TRBV7-2
cdr3_aa: CASSLVAGLSGANVLTF
cdr3_nt: TGTGCCAGCAGCTTAGTTGCAGGTCTCTCTGGGGCCAACGTCCTGACTTTC

d_call: .
clone_size: .
j_call: TRBJ2-5
v_call: TRBV6-1
cdr3_aa: CASSVGLTQETQYF
cdr3_nt: TGTGCCAGCAGTGTTGGGCTGACCCAAGAGACCCAGTACTTC

d_call: .
clone_size: .
j_call: TRBJ2-7
v_call: TRBV21-1
cdr3_aa: CASSPGTGSYEQYF
cdr3_nt: TGTGCCAGCAGCCCCGGGACAGGATCCTACGAGCAGTACTTC

d_call: TRBD2
clone_size: .
j_call: TRBJ2-7
v_call: TRBV6-1
cdr3_aa: CASSASTGGPSYEQYF
cdr3_nt: TGTGCCAGCAGTGCAAGCACGGGAGGTCCCTCCTACGAGCAGTACTTC

d_call: .
clone_size: .
j_call: TRBJ2-7
v_call: TRBV11-2
cdr3_aa: CASSLISTVSYEQYF
cdr3_nt: TGTGCCAGCAGCTTAATTTCTACGGTCTCCTACGAGCAGTACTTC

d_call: TRBD2
clone_size: .
j_call: TRBJ2-1
v_call: TRBV7-2
cdr3_aa: CASSPEDRFIAGGLNEQFF
cdr3_nt: TGTGCCAGCAGCCCGGAAGACAGGTTCATAGCGGGAGGACTCAATGAGCAGTTCTTC

d_call: .
clone_size: .
j_call: TRBJ2-3
v_call: TRBV10-2
cdr3_aa: CASRPTRKEGTDTQYF
cdr3_nt: TGCGCCAGCAGACCCACACGGAAAGAGGGCACAGATACGCAGTATTTT

d_call: .
clone_size: .
j_call: TRBJ2-7
v_call: TRBV20-1
cdr3_aa: CSARDNYEQYF
cdr3_nt: TGCAGTGCTAGGGACAACTACGAGCAGTACTTC

d_call: TRBD1
clone_size: .
j_call: TRBJ1-1
v_call: TRBV5-1
cdr3_aa: CASSSGTGMNTEAFF
cdr3_nt: TGCGCCAGCAGCTCGGGGACAGGTATGAACACTGAAGCTTTCTTT

d_call: .
clone_size: .
j_call: TRBJ2-7
v_call: TRBV29-1
cdr3_aa: CSVVGDTTYEQYF
cdr3_nt: TGCAGCGTTGTCGGGGACACAACCTACGAGCAGTACTTC

d_call: .
clone_size: .
j_call: TRBJ2-7
v_call: TRBV4-1
cdr3_aa: CASSQHNYPNYEQYF
cdr3_nt: TGCGCCAGCAGCCAACACAACTACCCCAATTACGAGCAGTACTTC

d_call: TRBD1
clone_size: .
j_call: TRBJ1-2
v_call: TRBV10-3
cdr3_aa: CAIAGTGSHGYTF
cdr3_nt: TGTGCCATCGCCGGGACAGGGAGCCATGGCTACACCTTC

d_call: .
clone_size: .
j_call: TRBJ1-2
v_call: TRBV29-1
cdr3_aa: CSVRGSNYGYTF
cdr3_nt: TGCAGCGTTAGGGGCAGTAACTATGGCTACACCTTC

d_call: .
clone_size: .
j_call: TRBJ2-7
v_call: TRBV4-1
cdr3_aa: CASSQDRQGWYEQYF
cdr3_nt: TGCGCCAGCAGCCAAGATCGTCAGGGGTGGTACGAGCAGTACTTC

d_call: .
clone_size: .
j_call: TRBJ2-7
v_call: TRBV27
cdr3_aa: CASSFSAYYEQYF
cdr3_nt: TGTGCCAGCAGTTTTAGCGCCTACTACGAGCAGTACTTC

d_call: TRBD2
clone_size: .
j_call: TRBJ2-3
v_call: TRBV7-6
cdr3_aa: CASSLAGEVYTQYF
cdr3_nt: TGTGCCAGCAGCCTAGCGGGAGAGGTGTATACGCAGTATTTT

d_call: .
clone_size: .
j_call: TRBJ1-1
v_call: TRBV6-1
cdr3_aa: CASSASENTEAFF
cdr3_nt: TGTGCCAGCAGTGCTAGTGAGAACACTGAAGCTTTCTTT

d_call: .
clone_size: few
j_call: TRBJ1-1
v_call: TRBV28
cdr3_aa: CASSRAGGGTEAFF
cdr3_nt: TGTGCCAGCAGTCGAGCAGGCGGGGGCACTGAAGCTTTCTTT

d_call: .
clone_size: .
j_call: TRBJ2-3
v_call: TRBV27
cdr3_aa: CASSPDGLATDTQYF
cdr3_nt: TGTGCCAGCAGTCCAGACGGCCTAGCCACGGATACGCAGTATTTT

d_call: .
clone_size: once
j_call: TRBJ2-7
v_call: TRBV5-1
cdr3_aa: CASSNLAGSYEQYF
cdr3_nt: TGCGCCAGCAGCAACTTGGCGGGATCCTACGAGCAGTACTTC

d_call: TRBD1
clone_size: .
j_call: TRBJ1-2
v_call: TRBV28
cdr3_aa: CASSPGQASYGYTF
cdr3_nt: TGTGCCAGCAGTCCGGGACAGGCCTCCTATGGCTACACCTTC

d_call: .
clone_size: .
j_call: TRBJ1-1
v_call: TRBV29-1
cdr3_aa: CSAKQGNTEAFF
cdr3_nt: TGCAGCGCCAAACAGGGGAACACTGAAGCTTTCTTT

d_call: TRBD1
clone_size: .
j_call: TRBJ2-1
v_call: TRBV6-4
cdr3_aa: CASSRDREVNEQFF
cdr3_nt: TGTGCCAGCAGCCGGGACAGGGAGGTGAATGAGCAGTTCTTC

d_call: TRBD2
clone_size: .
j_call: TRBJ2-1
v_call: TRBV19
cdr3_aa: CASRPGLAEKEGSYNEQFF
cdr3_nt: TGTGCCAGTAGACCAGGACTAGCGGAGAAAGAGGGATCCTACAATGAGCAGTTCTTC